The 20 T cell receptor beta chains given below trace back to one sample, sequenced in a study of cytomegalovirus exposure and HLA in healthy donors. It was with 60 Vbeta and 13 Jbeta primers that the PCR ran. Assay: immunoSEQ multiplex PCR; the TCRdb copy retains only in-frame clones and omits some. The sample lists about 110,000 clones, roughly 80% seen once, with more than 6% in the top ten. Sequencing was carried out using PBMCs. These receptors were collected from a woman between 50 and 59 years old in good health and CMV-seropositive.

The chain is built from TRBV15 and TRBJ1-3; no clear D gene. The CDR3 covers 16 residues. The germline V gene has CDR1 LNHNV and CDR2 YYDKDF (reference sequence). V lost 3 bases, J lost 0 bases, and 12 bases lay in between. This chain's CDR3 is CATSSAYGSSGNTIYF. In DNA, the CDR3 is TGTGCCACCAGCAGTGCTTACGGTTCCTCTGGAAACACCATATATTTT.

The chain employs TRBV9 and TRBJ2-7; D may be TRBD2 (5 bases). Germline values: CDR1 SGDLS, CDR2 YYNGEE. Between the trimmed V and J ends, which lost 3 bases and 2 bases, there was a span of 12 bases. CDR3 length: 14 amino acids. CDR3 DNA sequence: TGTGCCAGCAGCGCCTCGGGATTCACCTACGAGCAGTACTTC. This gives the protein CASSASGFTYEQYF.

V gene TRBV20-1 combines with J gene TRBJ2-1, with TRBD2 as a possible D gene (6 bases). Germline CDR1 and CDR2: DFQATT and SNEGSKA (reference sequence). This CDR3 is built from 11 residues. Here the CDR3 reads CRISGYNEQFF. DNA for the CDR3: TGCAGAATTAGCGGTTACAATGAGCAGTTCTTC.

The chain links TRBV11-3 to TRBJ2-7; 7 nucleotides line up with TRBD2. Per germline, CDR1 SGHNT and CDR2 YENEEA. The CDR3 is made up of 13 amino acids. The junction had 6 bases not matched to a gene; V was cut back by 3 bases and J by 7 bases. Here the CDR3 DNA reads TGTGCCAGCAGCTTGTCTAGGGAGGGGGAGCAGTACTTC. This sequence encodes CASSLSREGEQYF.

V gene TRBV10-3 combines with J gene TRBJ2-1, with TRBD2 matching 10 bases. Germline loops: CDR1 ENHRY, CDR2 SYGVKD. Trimming removed 3 bases from V and 7 bases from J; junction bases left unmatched: 9. This CDR3 region has 16 residues. The CDR3 loop is CAISDGSGGARNEQFF. CDR3 nucleotides: TGTGCCATCAGTGATGGGAGCGGGGGGGCCCGGAATGAGCAGTTCTTC.

The genes are TRBV9 and TRBJ2-5, with 12 bases that match TRBD2. This CDR3 region has 15 residues. The J segment lost 5 bases and the V segment lost 6 bases, leaving 8 bases of the junction unmatched. In germline, CDR1 is SGDLS, CDR2 YYNGEE. CDR3: CASTLTSGSSETQYF. Here the CDR3 DNA reads TGTGCCAGCACCCTGACTAGCGGGAGTTCTGAGACCCAGTACTTC.

In regard to this clone: One end of the junction varies from germline; a read error may be responsible. The V gene is TRBV7-7, the J gene TRBJ1-2; 8 bases agree with TRBD1. In germline, CDR1 is SSHAT, CDR2 FNYEAQ (reference sequence). The CDR3 runs to 14 residues. Here the CDR3 reads CASSLGGQVYGYTF. The CDR3 coding sequence is TGTGCTAGCAGCTTAGGGGGACAGGTTTATGGCTACACCTTC. Full variable domain (rest looked up from reference TRBV7-7 and TRBJ1-2): GAGVSQSPRYKVTKRGQDVTLRCDPISSHATLYWYQQALGQGPEFLTYFNYEAQPDKSGLPSDRFSAERPEGSISTLTIQRTEQRDSAMYRCASSLGGQVYGYTFGSGTRLTVV.

This clone was seen once. CDR3 region: CASSLAGAGGDEQYF. The CDR3 coding sequence is TGCGCCAGCAGCTTGGCGGGAGCGGGAGGGGACGAGCAGTACTTC. The chain couples TRBV5-1 to TRBJ2-7, with 10 positions matching TRBD2. Germline CDR1 is SGHRS and CDR2 is YFSETQ. The V gene end was trimmed by 0 bases and the J gene end by 5 bases; junction bases not matched to a gene: 5. The CDR3 sequence is 15 residues long.

The chain carries TRBV6-5 and TRBJ1-3; a weak D match, TRBD1 (5 bases). Germline CDR1 is MNHEY and CDR2 is SVGAGI. Trimming pared 5 bases from V and 4 bases from J, leaving 9 bases between. This CDR3 region has 13 residues. This CDR3 is CASSPGQGNTIYF. The CDR3 nucleotides are TGTGCCAGCAGTCCAGGGCAAGGAAACACCATATATTTT.

Concerning this clone: A read error may produce the germline difference seen at one junction end. The genes are TRBV5-1 and TRBJ2-1; weak D call: TRBD2 (5 bases). Germline-derived CDR1 and CDR2 are SGHRS and YFSETQ. The CDR3 spans 13 residues. This CDR3 reads CASSLGRRNERFF. In DNA form, the CDR3 reads TGCGCCAGCAGCTTGGGCAGGAGGAATGAGCGGTTCTTC.

The V gene is TRBV4-2, the J gene TRBJ2-7; D is ambiguous. This CDR3 contains 16 residues. Germline V gives CDR1 LGHNA, CDR2 YNFKEQ. Trimming stripped 0 bases from V and 0 bases from J, with 12 bases between. CDR3 region: CASSQDPGRTSYEQYF. CDR3 nucleotide sequence: TGTGCCAGCAGCCAAGATCCGGGTAGAACCTCCTACGAGCAGTACTTC.

The genes are TRBV29-1 and TRBJ2-3, with 7 bases lining up with TRBD2. The V and J ends lost 5 bases and 4 bases, in that order; junction bases with no gene match: 12. The CDR3 has 15 amino acids. The germline V gene encodes CDR1 SQVTM and CDR2 ANQGSEA. For the CDR3, the DNA is TGCAGCGTTCGAGAGTTACTAGCGAGCGCAGATACGCAGTATTTT. Residues: CSVRELLASADTQYF.

This chain uses TRBV7-9 with TRBJ2-2, with D uncertain. CDR3 size: 13 residues. Trimming left V 2 bases short and J 6 bases short, with 7 bases between. CDR1 SEHNR and CDR2 FQNEAQ come from the germline V gene (reference sequence). The CDR3 DNA reads TGTGCCAGCAGCTTACTAGTCTCCGGGGAGCTGTTTTTT. As protein: CASSLLVSGELFF.

This sequence joins TRBV6-5 and TRBJ2-3; TRBD2 agrees at 7 bases. J gave up 5 bases and V 6 bases, and 8 bases lay outside the gene matches. The CDR3 runs to 14 residues. CDR1 and CDR2 (germline): MNHEY, SVGAGI. CDR3 sequence reads: CASSRGRGIDTQYF. CDR3 bases: TGTGCCAGCAGCCGAGGGAGGGGTATAGATACGCAGTATTTT.

To note about this clone: The CDR3 end shows no conserved phenylalanine or tryptophan, and so a read error is likely. The rearrangement links TRBV6-1 to TRBJ1-5; D call uncertain. Trimming pared 5 bases from V and 6 bases from J, leaving 8 bases between. CDR1 and CDR2 (germline): MNHNS, SASEGT. This CDR3 is 12 amino acids long. In nucleotides, the CDR3 is TGTGCCAGCAGTATAGAGGGTCAGCCCCAGCATCTT. It is translated as CASSIEGQPQHL.

The chain couples TRBV7-3 to TRBJ2-1, with a possible D match to TRBD2 (5 bases). V was cut by 2 bases and J by 4 bases, with 12 bases left in between. The germline gives CDR1 SGHTA, CDR2 FQGTGA. The CDR3 extends over 15 amino acids. DNA of the CDR3: TGTGCCAGCAGCTTAGGGCTAGCCATTTACAATGAGCAGTTCTTC. This translates into CASSLGLAIYNEQFF.

The J gene is TRBJ1-2, the V gene TRBV7-2; no firm D call. Trimming cost V 5 bases and J 5 bases, with 30 bases left between them. The CDR3 is made up of 19 amino acids. Germline assignment: CDR1 SGHTA and CDR2 FQGNSA. The CDR3 DNA reads as TGTGCCAGCAGCCTTTGGATGGGCCGGCACATATCGGAGGCATATGGCTACACCTTC. This gives the protein CASSLWMGRHISEAYGYTF.

The V call is TRBV7-9, the J call TRBJ2-7; 9 bases agree with TRBD1. V trimming: 5 bases; J trimming: 7 bases; junction bases outside the gene matches: 9. The germline V gene has CDR1 SEHNR and CDR2 FQNEAQ (reference sequence). This CDR3 is built from 14 residues. CDR3 sequence (DNA): TGTGCCAGCAGCCCCGGGACAGGGTGGGGGGAGCAGTACTTC. It codes for CASSPGTGWGEQYF.

This chain uses TRBV5-6 with TRBJ2-2; 9 bases map to TRBD1. Germline V gene sequence: CDR1 SGHDT, CDR2 YYEEEE. The CDR3 runs 17 residues. J gave up 8 bases and V 4 bases, and 15 bases lay outside the gene matches. The CDR3, as DNA: TGTGCCAGCAGCCCCCCTCCGGGACAGGGAATAGCGGGGGAGCTGTTTTTT. Translated: CASSPPPGQGIAGELFF.

V and J are TRBV21-1 and TRBJ1-4. TRBV21-1 is recorded as a pseudogene. The CDR3 contains 13 residues. DNA for the CDR3: TGTGCCAGCAGCGCCCGGACGGGGGAAAAACTGTTTTTT. As protein: CASSARTGEKLFF.